What follows are 25 T cell receptor beta chains derived from one specimen sequenced in a study of control samples from healthy donors and cancer patients. Generated by immunoSEQ multiplex PCR, the TCRdb table keeps only in-frame clones and is missing some. The data contain 260,000 or so clones, 82% of them singletons. What was sequenced was PBMCs. The source is a woman aged 55-70 years with lung cancer.

The chain carries TRBV4-1 and TRBJ2-1, with D uncertain. There are 11 residues in the CDR3. Germline V gives CDR1 MGHRA, CDR2 YSYEKL. Trimming shortened V by 0 bases and J by 12 bases, and 6 bases separated the two germline ends. CDR3 in DNA: TGCGCCAGCAGCCAAGAACACGCGCAGTTCTTC. Amino acid sequence: CASSQEHAQFF.

V is TRBV5-1 and J is TRBJ1-1; D call uncertain. V lost 7 bases to trimming and J lost 1 base, with 8 bases between them. Per germline, CDR1 SGHRS and CDR2 YFSETQ. The CDR3 has 12 amino acids. The CDR3 bases are TGCGCCAGCCACGAACCGAACACTGAAGCTTTCTTT. Translating gives CASHEPNTEAFF.

This clone occurred a few times. J is TRBJ1-1 and V is TRBV5-1, with unresolved D. This CDR3 has 15 amino acids. The germline V and J ends were trimmed by 0 bases and 1 base, with 10 bases remaining between them. Germline V gene data show CDR1 as SGHRS and CDR2 as YFSETQ. The CDR3, as DNA: TGCGCCAGCAGCTTGGGGGCCAGGCAGAACACTGAAGCTTTCTTT. It specifies CASSLGARQNTEAFF.

CDR3 residues: CASSSLRGGNTEAFF. As DNA, the CDR3 is TGCGCCAGCAGCTCACTTCGGGGAGGGAACACTGAAGCTTTCTTT. The genes are TRBV5-1 and TRBJ1-1; D is unresolved. There are 15 residues in the CDR3. Per germline, CDR1 SGHRS and CDR2 YFSETQ. The V and J ends lost 3 bases and 1 base respectively, with 13 bases between them.

This clone was seen a handful of times. The CDR3 DNA sequence: TGTGCTAGTGGTTTGGTACTGACTGTGGGAAAAGTGGCCTACGAGCAGTACTTC. Translated, it gives CASGLVLTVGKVAYEQYF. The chain joins TRBV12-5 to TRBJ2-7; D remains unclear. The germline CDR1 and CDR2 sequences are LGHNT and FRNRAP. The V end lost 0 bases, the J end lost 2 bases, and 20 bases lay between the germline ends. This CDR3 spans 18 amino acids.

The V and J genes are TRBV19 and TRBJ1-5; 10 positions match TRBD1. The CDR3 length is 14 residues. CDR1 is LNHDA, CDR2 SQIVND, per germline (reference sequence). V trimming: 5 bases; J trimming: 6 bases; junction bases outside the gene matches: 4. The CDR3 protein is CASSSRTGGQPQHF. The CDR3, as DNA: TGTGCCAGTAGTTCCCGGACAGGGGGTCAGCCCCAGCATTTT.

V gene TRBV6-5 combines with J gene TRBJ1-2; D not resolved. V lost 6 bases, J lost 4 bases, and 15 bases lay in between. The CDR3 consists of 14 residues. Looked up from germline, CDR1 is MNHEY and CDR2 is SVGAGI. CDR3 protein: CASSQTSPGYGYTF. CDR3 nucleotide sequence: TGTGCCAGCAGCCAAACGAGTCCCGGCTATGGCTACACCTTC.

The chain is built from TRBV11-2 and TRBJ1-3; D gene ambiguous. The CDR3 spans 14 residues. The V gene's germline CDR1 is SGHAT and CDR2 FQNNGV. Trimming cost V 2 bases and J 3 bases, with 8 bases left between them. CDR3: CASSLFRSGNTIYF. DNA of the CDR3: TGTGCCAGCAGCTTATTCAGGAGTGGAAACACCATATATTTT.

This chain joins TRBV6-5 and TRBJ2-7; D unresolved. The V gene's germline CDR1 is MNHEY and CDR2 SVGAGI. The V end was cut by 6 bases, the J end by 0 bases, with 9 bases between. CDR3 length equals 13 residues. The CDR3 region is CASRPPASYEQYF. The CDR3 nucleotides read TGTGCCAGCAGACCTCCGGCCTCCTACGAGCAGTACTTC.

This sequence joins TRBV6-5 and TRBJ1-5; weak D call: TRBD1 (5 bases). Germline V gene data show CDR1 as MNHEY and CDR2 as SVGAGI. Trimming stripped 11 bases from V and 5 bases from J, with 16 bases between. The CDR3 consists of 13 residues. The CDR3 loop is CASNFGGDQPQHF. CDR3 bases: TGTGCCTCAAACTTTGGGGGGGATCAGCCCCAGCATTTT.

The chain is built from TRBV7-6 and TRBJ1-5; the match to TRBD1 covers 10 bases. This CDR3 is built from 15 residues. The germline V gene has CDR1 SGHVS and CDR2 FNYEAQ. V gave up 4 bases and J gave up 4 bases; unmatched junction bases: 4. The CDR3 DNA reads TGTGCCAGCAGCTCCGGGACAGGGGTGAATCAGCCCCAGCATTTT. It codes for CASSSGTGVNQPQHF.

The chain combines TRBV2 with TRBJ1-2; D uncertain. Looked up from germline, CDR1 is SNHLY and CDR2 is FYNNEI. The CDR3 contains 14 residues. V lost 0 bases to trimming and J lost 7 bases, with 12 bases between them. In DNA form, the CDR3 reads TGTGCCAGCAGTGAAGCGCTCCGACATGGTGGCTACACCTTC. Its translation is CASSEALRHGGYTF.

This chain links TRBV5-4 with TRBJ2-7, with D hard to call. The CDR3 has 14 residues. Trimming shortened V by 3 bases and J by 3 bases, and 13 bases separated the two germline ends. CDR1 SGHNT and CDR2 YYREEE come from the germline V gene (reference sequence). The CDR3 protein is CASSSPPTDYEQYF. The CDR3 DNA is TGTGCCAGCAGCTCCCCTCCCACAGACTACGAGCAGTACTTC. Based on the CDR3 plus reference TRBV5-4 and TRBJ2-7, the full variable domain is ETGVTQSPTHLIKTRGQQVTLRCSSQSGHNTVSWYQQALGQGPQFIFQYYREEENGRGNFPPRFSGLQFPNYSSELNVNALELDDSALYLCASSSPPTDYEQYFGPGTRLTVT.

The genes are TRBV30 and TRBJ1-1; D unresolved. There are 13 residues in the CDR3. Looked up from germline, CDR1 is GTSNPN and CDR2 is SVGIG (reference sequence). V was trimmed by 0 bases and J by 4 bases, leaving 9 bases between them. The CDR3 is CAWSVTVATEAFF. In nucleotides, the CDR3 is TGTGCCTGGAGTGTTACAGTGGCCACTGAAGCTTTCTTT.

On this clone: Other DNA sequences in the same sample also yield this CDR3. The gene calls are TRBV19 and TRBJ2-7; TRBD1 aligns across 7 bases. The CDR3 runs to 13 residues. The trim removed 6 bases at V and 4 bases at J, leaving 6 bases unmatched. Germline V CDR1 and CDR2: LNHDA, SQIVND (reference sequence). CDR3 region: CASSRGNPYEQYF. The CDR3 DNA sequence: TGTGCCAGTAGCAGGGGGAATCCTTACGAGCAGTACTTC.

This sequence joins TRBV19 and TRBJ1-1; no clear D. Trimming removed 4 bases at V and 3 bases at J, with 9 bases between. The CDR3 loop spans 13 amino acids. Germline CDR1 reads LNHDA; CDR2 reads SQIVND (reference sequence). CDR3 amino acids: CASSTIADTEAFF. CDR3 in DNA: TGTGCCAGTAGTACTATCGCGGACACTGAAGCTTTCTTT.

V usage is TRBV6-6 and J usage is TRBJ1-1; perhaps TRBD1 as D (5 bases). CDR1 is MNHNY and CDR2 is SVGAGI in the germline V gene (reference sequence). The CDR3 extends over 13 amino acids. V gave up 2 bases and J gave up 5 bases, with 9 bases separating them. The CDR3 protein is CASSYVGGTEAFF. CDR3 nucleotide sequence: TGTGCCAGCAGTTACGTGGGGGGGACTGAAGCTTTCTTT.

This clone has only a few counts. The chain uses TRBV6-4 and TRBJ2-3, with TRBD2 matching over 8 bases. After removal of 6 bases from V and 5 bases from J, the junction contained 10 bases not matched to a gene. CDR1 is MRHNA, CDR2 SNTAGT, per germline. This CDR3 region has 15 residues. The CDR3 DNA sequence: TGTGCCAGCAGACTCGGGACTAGTAGTGAAGATACGCAGTATTTT. This encodes CASRLGTSSEDTQYF.

This chain joins TRBV19 and TRBJ1-2; no firm D call. V gave up 3 bases and J gave up 4 bases, with 9 bases separating them. The CDR3 covers 13 residues. Germline CDR1 reads LNHDA; CDR2 reads SQIVND (reference sequence). Here the CDR3 reads CASSILASYGYTF. CDR3 nucleotide sequence: TGTGCCAGTAGTATTTTGGCGAGCTATGGCTACACCTTC.

CDR3: CASSFRGSGQYF. The CDR3, as DNA: TGTGCCAGCAGTTTTCGCGGGAGCGGACAGTACTTC. The V call is TRBV27, the J call TRBJ2-7; TRBD2 agrees at 7 bases. Looked up from germline, CDR1 is MNHEY and CDR2 is SMNVEV (reference sequence). Unmatched junction bases numbered 6, after V lost 3 bases and J lost 10 bases. The CDR3 sequence is 12 residues long.

V is TRBV5-4 and J is TRBJ2-1, with D possibly being TRBD2 (6 bases). The germline CDR1 and CDR2 sequences are SGHNT and YYREEE (reference sequence). This CDR3 is 13 amino acids long. The V end lost 4 bases, the J end lost 9 bases, and 14 bases lay between the germline ends. The CDR3 is CASSGRLVSEQFF. DNA for the CDR3: TGTGCCAGCAGCGGTCGACTAGTAAGTGAGCAGTTCTTC.

The rearrangement links TRBV6-5 to TRBJ2-1; D is unclear. V lost 4 bases, J lost 6 bases, and 16 bases lay in between. Germline V gene sequence: CDR1 MNHEY, CDR2 SVGAGI. The CDR3 runs 15 residues. CDR3 protein: CASSSFGRLGNEQFF. The DNA for the CDR3 is TGTGCCAGCAGTTCATTCGGACGGCTGGGCAATGAGCAGTTCTTC.

The chain has TRBV3-1 (or the pseudogene TRBV3-2) and TRBJ1-1; 8 bases agree with TRBD1. Per the germline V gene, CDR1 is LGHDT and CDR2 is YNNKEL (reference sequence). This CDR3 comprises 16 residues. V lost 2 bases, J lost 5 bases, and 10 bases stayed unmatched. CDR3 in DNA: TGTGCCAGCAGCCAATGGGGCACAGGGGGGAAAACTGAAGCTTTCTTT. This translates into CASSQWGTGGKTEAFF.

V gene TRBV29-1 combines with J gene TRBJ1-5; TRBD1 aligns across 7 bases. J gave up 2 bases and V 6 bases, and 7 bases lay outside the gene matches. Germline CDR1 and CDR2: SQVTM and ANQGSEA. The CDR3 is 14 residues long. The CDR3 coding sequence is TGCAGCGTCACACAGGGGAGCGGCAATCAGCCCCAGCATTTT. Its translation is CSVTQGSGNQPQHF.

The chain recombines TRBV19 with TRBJ1-1; maybe TRBD1 (5 bases). This CDR3 has 13 amino acids. Trimming shortened V by 3 bases and J by 4 bases, and 9 bases separated the two germline ends. Germline V gene lookup returns CDR1 LNHDA and CDR2 SQIVND (reference sequence). CDR3 DNA sequence: TGTGCCAGTAGTATGGGGGGAGGCACTGAAGCTTTCTTT. Protein sequence: CASSMGGGTEAFF.